A single sample gave rise to the 20 T cell receptor beta chains below, sequenced in a study of blood T cell repertoires in COVID-19. The protocol was immunoSEQ multiplex PCR, while the TCRdb copy is restricted to in-frame clones and leaves out a portion. Of roughly 230,000 clones listed, approximately 84% were seen once; the top ten hold roughly 3.2%. The sequenced sample was PBMCs or T cells enriched from blood (not recorded which). All receptors come from a man aged 45-65 years who had recovered from COVID-19.

This chain connects TRBV10-2 to TRBJ1-1; maybe TRBD1 (5 bases). CDR3 length: 14 amino acids. V was cut by 5 bases and J by 1 base, with 11 bases left in between. CDR1 and CDR2 from the germline V gene are WSHSY and SAAADI. The DNA of the CDR3 is TGCGCCAGCAGTTTAACAGGTCGGAACACTGAAGCTTTCTTT. This gives the protein CASSLTGRNTEAFF.

V and J are TRBV12-3 or TRBV12-4 and TRBJ1-5; the D is unclear. Trimming pared 2 bases from V and 6 bases from J, leaving 8 bases between. The CDR3 length is 13 residues. The CDR3: CASSLTWAQPQHF. Here the CDR3 DNA reads TGTGCCAGCAGTTTAACGTGGGCTCAGCCCCAGCATTTT.

This clone was recorded only once. The gene calls are TRBV5-4 and TRBJ2-1; TRBD2 matches at 12 bases. The CDR3 has 15 residues. From germline, CDR1 is SGHNT and CDR2 YYREEE (reference sequence). V lost 6 bases and J lost 3; bases outside the gene matches: 4. In DNA form, the CDR3 reads TGTGCCAGCATGACTAGCGGGAGCAACTACAATGAGCAGTTCTTC. Translating it yields CASMTSGSNYNEQFF.

The chain couples TRBV11-3 to TRBJ2-7; 9 nucleotides match TRBD1. With 5 bases clipped from V and 2 bases from J, the junction kept 7 bases outside the gene matches. This CDR3 is 15 amino acids long. Germline V gives CDR1 SGHNT, CDR2 YENEEA. The CDR3 bases are TGTGCCAGCAGCCCCATGGACAGGGGCGCCTACGAGCAGTACTTC. Translation: CASSPMDRGAYEQYF.

The rearrangement links TRBV5-5 to TRBJ2-5; possible D gene TRBD2, 5 bases. V lost 1 base, J lost 3 bases, and 7 bases lay in between. The CDR3 totals 13 residues. Germline V gene sequence: CDR1 SGHKS, CDR2 YYEKEE (reference sequence). CDR3 sequence (DNA): TGTGCCAGCAGCTTGTGGCGGGAAGAGACCCAGTACTTC. This gives the protein CASSLWREETQYF.

The chain joins TRBV5-1 to TRBJ2-3, with 10 bases aligning to TRBD1. This CDR3 region has 16 residues. Germline V gives CDR1 SGHRS, CDR2 YFSETQ. V gave up 4 bases and J gave up 0 bases; unmatched junction bases: 5. CDR3 loop: CASSRRTGGSTDTQYF. Written as DNA, the CDR3 is TGCGCCAGCAGCAGAAGGACAGGGGGGAGCACAGATACGCAGTATTTT. Full variable domain (outside the CDR3, taken from reference TRBV5-1 and TRBJ2-3): KAGVTQTPRYLIKTRGQQVTLSCSPISGHRSVSWYQQTPGQGLQFLFEYFSETQRNKGNFPGRFSGRQFSNSRSEMNVSTLELGDSALYLCASSRRTGGSTDTQYFGPGTRLTVL.

The chain joins TRBV24-1 to TRBJ2-1; 13 positions match TRBD2. The CDR3 loop spans 19 amino acids. Germline values: CDR1 KGHDR, CDR2 SFDVKD. V lost 6 bases to trimming and J lost 0 bases; unmatched junction nucleotides: 10. The CDR3 spells CATSHEGLAGFSSYNEQFF. The CDR3 DNA sequence: TGTGCCACCAGTCATGAGGGACTAGCGGGGTTCAGCTCCTACAATGAGCAGTTCTTC.

V is TRBV28 and J is TRBJ1-2; no reliable D call. Germline CDR1 and CDR2: MDHEN and SYDVKM. V dropped 3 bases and J dropped 1 base, with 6 bases sitting between them. The CDR3 covers 13 residues. CDR3 DNA sequence: TGTGCCAGCAGTTTGTCCCATAACTATGGCTACACCTTC. As protein: CASSLSHNYGYTF.

This clone was detected only once. The chain recombines TRBV5-1 with TRBJ2-3; D call uncertain. Trimming stripped 1 base from V and 3 bases from J, with 6 bases between. CDR3 length equals 13 residues. CDR1 SGHRS and CDR2 YFSETQ come from the germline V gene. CDR3 sequence (DNA): TGCGCCAGCAGCTTGCAAACTACAGATACGCAGTATTTT. Translation gives CASSLQTTDTQYF.

The chain links TRBV14 to TRBJ2-3; TRBD1 might be the D (6 bases). Germline V CDR1 and CDR2: SGHDN, FVKESK. Trimming pared 2 bases from V and 4 bases from J, leaving 16 bases between. The CDR3 covers 16 residues. CDR3 bases: TGTGCCAGCAGCCAAAGAGCAGGGGTGTTCGCAGATACGCAGTATTTT. This sequence encodes CASSQRAGVFADTQYF.

Here the CDR3 DNA reads TGTGCCAGCTCACTCATGGACTTCTCCTCGGCGTCCGGATCTATCGAGCAGTACTTC. Translated, it gives CASSLMDFSSASGSIEQYF. V is TRBV18 and J is TRBJ2-7; D might be TRBD2 (5 bases). Per germline, CDR1 KGHSH and CDR2 LQKENI. CDR3 size: 19 residues. V was trimmed by 4 bases and J by 6 bases, leaving 31 bases between them.

V usage is TRBV5-1 and J usage is TRBJ1-6; TRBD1 aligns across 11 bases. Germline trimming cut 8 bases from V and 7 bases from J; bases unmatched to any gene: 14. Germline V lookup: CDR1 SGHRS, CDR2 YFSETQ. The CDR3 covers 17 residues. The CDR3 here is CASCPAGTGGKNSPLHF. The CDR3 DNA reads as TGCGCCAGTTGTCCCGCCGGGACAGGGGGAAAAAATTCACCCCTCCACTTT. Combining the CDR3 with reference TRBV5-1 and TRBJ1-6 gives the whole variable domain KAGVTQTPRYLIKTRGQQVTLSCSPISGHRSVSWYQQTPGQGLQFLFEYFSETQRNKGNFPGRFSGRQFSNSRSEMNVSTLELGDSALYLCASCPAGTGGKNSPLHFGNGTRLTVT.

V usage is TRBV5-1 and J usage is TRBJ2-1, with 8 bases that match TRBD2. The V segment lost 2 bases and the J segment 4 bases; nucleotides outside the gene matches: 2. The CDR3 runs 14 residues. Germline lookup yields CDR1 SGHRS and CDR2 YFSETQ. The CDR3 nucleotides are TGCGCCAGCAGCTTCCCTAGCGGGTACAATGAGCAGTTCTTC. Encoded protein: CASSFPSGYNEQFF.

The gene calls are TRBV9 and TRBJ1-6; D not resolved. Looked up from germline, CDR1 is SGDLS and CDR2 is YYNGEE. This CDR3 spans 13 amino acids. Trimming pared 4 bases from V and 10 bases from J, leaving 12 bases between. As DNA, the CDR3 is TGTGCCAGCAGCCTCCGTTTCCGGTCACCCCTCCACTTT. Protein product: CASSLRFRSPLHF. Full variable domain (outside the CDR3, taken from reference TRBV9 and TRBJ1-6): DSGVTQTPKHLITATGQRVTLRCSPRSGDLSVYWYQQSLDQGLQFLIQYYNGEERAKGNILERFSAQQFPDLHSELNLSSLELGDSALYFCASSLRFRSPLHFGNGTRLTVT.

This clone was seen more than once but under ten times. This chain joins TRBV7-3 and TRBJ2-1, with no clear D. The CDR3 extends over 13 amino acids. Between the trimmed V and J ends, which lost 2 bases and 5 bases, there was a span of 7 bases. Germline CDR1 is SGHTA and CDR2 is FQGTGA. As DNA, the CDR3 is TGTGCCAGCAGCTTACCGGCGGACAATGAGCAGTTCTTC. Translating it yields CASSLPADNEQFF.

The rearrangement links TRBV27 to TRBJ2-7; 7 nucleotides agree with TRBD2. CDR1 is MNHEY, CDR2 SMNVEV, per germline (reference sequence). The CDR3 contains 15 residues. Trimming took 4 bases from V and 2 from J; bases not matched to a gene: 8. CDR3 protein: CASSSGGLLPYEQYF. Here the CDR3 DNA reads TGTGCCAGCAGTTCGGGAGGACTCCTACCCTACGAGCAGTACTTC.

This chain connects TRBV5-1 to TRBJ1-4; a weak D match, TRBD1 (5 bases). Between the trimmed V and J ends, which lost 0 bases and 14 bases, there was a span of 23 bases. Germline lookup yields CDR1 SGHRS and CDR2 YFSETQ. This CDR3 has 16 residues. CDR3 nucleotide sequence: TGCGCCAGCAGCTTGGGCGACAGCCCTATACGTGAGTTGCTGTTTTTT. Protein product: CASSLGDSPIRELLFF.

The gene calls are TRBV11-2 and TRBJ2-1; 7 bases line up with TRBD1. V lost 1 base to trimming and J lost 6 bases; unmatched junction nucleotides: 6. The CDR3 has 15 residues. Germline CDR1 is SGHAT and CDR2 is FQNNGV. The CDR3 is CASSLVGQIPNEQFF. The CDR3 DNA reads TGTGCCAGCAGCTTAGTGGGACAGATTCCCAATGAGCAGTTCTTC.

This chain joins TRBV5-5 and TRBJ1-5, with D possibly TRBD1 on 5 matching bases. V lost 4 bases and J 0 bases, leaving 11 bases between the germline ends. This CDR3 is built from 15 residues. CDR1 and CDR2 (germline): SGHKS, YYEKEE (reference sequence). Here the CDR3 reads CASSRRDYSNQPQHF. CDR3 DNA: TGTGCCAGCAGCCGCCGGGACTATAGCAATCAGCCCCAGCATTTT.

This clone has just one count. This sequence joins TRBV27 and TRBJ1-1; D is unresolved. The V gene lost 6 bases and the J gene lost 6 bases, with 14 bases spanning the gap. This CDR3 is built from 13 residues. Germline CDR1 is MNHEY and CDR2 is SMNVEV (reference sequence). CDR3 sequence: CASSLGVRAEAFF. CDR3 DNA: TGTGCCAGCAGCTTGGGAGTTCGGGCTGAAGCTTTCTTT.